Presented here are 26 T cell receptor beta chains from one specimen sequenced in a study of cytomegalovirus exposure and HLA in healthy donors. Use of 60 Vbeta and 13 Jbeta primers characterized the PCR. The protocol was immunoSEQ multiplex PCR, while the TCRdb copy is restricted to in-frame clones and leaves out a portion. The sample lists over 100,000 clones, around 83% occurring once. Material for sequencing was PBMCs. The receptor set was obtained from a woman aged 45-59 years in good health and CMV-seropositive.

The genes are TRBV7-2 and TRBJ1-1, with 7 bases aligning to TRBD1. The CDR3 loop spans 15 amino acids. V shed 5 bases and J 1 base; nucleotides not matched to a gene: 7. The V gene's germline CDR1 is SGHTA and CDR2 FQGNSA. CDR3 in amino acids: CASSPWTGSNTEAFF. As DNA, the CDR3 is TGTGCCAGCAGCCCTTGGACAGGCTCGAACACTGAAGCTTTCTTT. Using reference TRBV7-2 and TRBJ1-1 for the parts outside the CDR3, the full variable domain is GAGVSQSPSNKVTEKGKDVELRCDPISGHTALYWYRQSLGQGLEFLIYFQGNSAPDKSGLPSDRFSAERTGGSVSTLTIQRTQQEDSAVYLCASSPWTGSNTEAFFGQGTRLTVV.

The J gene is TRBJ2-5, the V gene TRBV6-1, with 7 bases fitting TRBD1. The end of the DNA fits TRBJ2-7 better, so the J call may be wrong. CDR3 size: 14 residues. Germline-derived CDR1 and CDR2 are MNHNS and SASEGT. The CDR3 spells CASRNPGQSYEQYF. CDR3 sequence (DNA): TGTGCCAGCAGAAATCCGGGACAGTCCTACGAGCAGTACTTC.

The count of this clone is one. The chain has TRBV28 and TRBJ2-3; 8 nucleotides align to TRBD2. Per the germline V gene, CDR1 is MDHEN and CDR2 is SYDVKM. CDR3 length equals 15 residues. V dropped 8 bases and J dropped 4; count of bases not matched to a gene: 11. This CDR3 reads CASSISGNMADTQYF. The CDR3 DNA reads TGTGCCAGCTCCATTAGCGGGAATATGGCAGATACGCAGTATTTT.

The chain combines TRBV7-2 with TRBJ2-4; D unresolved. The V gene lost 1 base and the J gene lost 3 bases, with 4 bases spanning the gap. Germline-derived CDR1 and CDR2 are SGHTA and FQGNSA. This CDR3 is built from 13 residues. CDR3 region: CASSLGNKNIQYF. The DNA for the CDR3 is TGTGCCAGCAGCTTAGGTAACAAAAACATTCAGTACTTC.

This clone was seen a few times. The chain uses TRBV6-6 and TRBJ2-1, with D perhaps TRBD2 (5 bases). The CDR3 is 14 amino acids. Germline lookup yields CDR1 MNHNY and CDR2 SVGAGI (reference sequence). Deletions cut 0 bases from V and 8 bases from J, with 11 bases between. The CDR3 region is CASSYSRGSDEQFF. The CDR3, as DNA: TGTGCCAGCAGTTACTCGAGAGGGAGCGATGAGCAGTTCTTC.

The chain uses TRBV27 and TRBJ1-1; no definite D call. The germline CDR1 and CDR2 sequences are MNHEY and SMNVEV (reference sequence). V was pared by 4 bases and J by 3 bases, with 24 bases between. The CDR3 loop spans 18 amino acids. This chain's CDR3 is CASSSLAPYIGSDTEAFF. The CDR3 DNA is TGTGCCAGCAGTTCCCTAGCCCCATACATCGGCAGTGACACTGAAGCTTTCTTT.

V usage is TRBV16 and J usage is TRBJ1-2; D is uncertain. Per germline, CDR1 KGHSY and CDR2 FQNENV. The germline V and J ends were trimmed by 0 bases and 2 bases, with 10 bases remaining between them. The CDR3 runs 15 residues. CDR3 nucleotides: TGTGCCAGCAGCCAATCCATTACAGTAAACTATGGCTACACCTTC. Its translation is CASSQSITVNYGYTF.

The chain joins TRBV14 to TRBJ2-5; D gene uncertain. V dropped 0 bases and J dropped 2 bases, with 13 bases sitting between them. The germline V gene has CDR1 SGHDN and CDR2 FVKESK. CDR3 length equals 16 residues. The CDR3 sequence is CASSQEFPTEQETQYF. DNA of the CDR3: TGTGCCAGCAGCCAAGAGTTCCCCACAGAGCAAGAGACCCAGTACTTC.

The rearrangement links TRBV6-5 to TRBJ2-5; D may be TRBD2 (5 bases). The V and J ends lost 6 bases and 5 bases respectively, with 16 bases between them. The CDR3 loop spans 14 amino acids. Germline CDR1 MNHEY, CDR2 SVGAGI. The CDR3 loop is CASRRVSGHETQYF. CDR3 sequence (DNA): TGTGCCAGCAGGCGGGTCTCGGGTCATGAGACCCAGTACTTC.

The chain employs TRBV18 and TRBJ2-3, with D unresolved. The CDR3 is made up of 14 amino acids. CDR1 and CDR2 from the germline V gene are KGHSH and LQKENI. V lost 8 bases and J lost 1, with 13 bases in between. The CDR3 reads CASLRMERTDTQYF. The CDR3 bases are TGTGCCAGCCTCCGGATGGAGCGCACAGATACGCAGTATTTT.

This rearrangement joins TRBV9 to TRBJ1-1; a possible D gene is TRBD1 (5 bases). This CDR3 has 15 residues. The germline V and J ends were trimmed by 6 bases and 3 bases, with 18 bases remaining between them. CDR1 and CDR2 (germline): SGDLS, YYNGEE. This CDR3 is CASTPLRGTDTEAFF. The CDR3, as DNA: TGTGCCAGCACCCCCCTTCGGGGGACGGACACTGAAGCTTTCTTT.

The gene calls are TRBV7-2 and TRBJ2-3, with 7 bases lining up with TRBD2. The CDR3 runs to 19 residues. CDR1 and CDR2 (germline): SGHTA, FQGNSA. Trimming cost V 2 bases and J 3 bases; bases outside gene matches: 17. The CDR3 here is CASSLKANYGKAGTDTQYF. Written as DNA, the CDR3 is TGTGCCAGCAGCTTAAAAGCGAATTACGGCAAAGCGGGGACAGATACGCAGTATTTT.

The chain uses TRBV6-5 and TRBJ1-3; D gene unclear. The V gene lost 0 bases and the J gene lost 7 bases, with 13 bases spanning the gap. This CDR3 spans 15 amino acids. Germline V gene lookup returns CDR1 MNHEY and CDR2 SVGAGI. The CDR3 DNA reads as TGTGCCAGCAGTTACTCGGGCACCTTGAGCAACACCATATATTTT. As protein: CASSYSGTLSNTIYF.

J is TRBJ2-7 and V is TRBV7-6; 7 bases fit TRBD2. The CDR3 sequence is 14 residues long. V trimming: 5 bases; J trimming: 4 bases; junction bases outside the gene matches: 8. From germline, CDR1 is SGHVS and CDR2 FNYEAQ. The CDR3 spells CASSPGGEVYEQYF. CDR3 DNA: TGTGCCAGCAGCCCGGGGGGAGAGGTATACGAGCAGTACTTC.

The J gene is TRBJ2-7, the V gene TRBV2, with D unresolved. The CDR3 extends over 14 amino acids. The V end lost 4 bases, the J end lost 3 bases, and 13 bases lay between the germline ends. CDR1 and CDR2 from the germline V gene are SNHLY and FYNNEI. CDR3 coding DNA: TGTGCCAGCAGTGTGGGCTTAGTCCGCTACGAGCAGTACTTC. This gives the protein CASSVGLVRYEQYF. Full variable domain (rest looked up from reference TRBV2 and TRBJ2-7): EPEVTQTPSHQVTQMGQEVILRCVPISNHLYFYWYRQILGQKVEFLVSFYNNEISEKSEIFDDQFSVERPDGSNFTLKIRSTKLEDSAMYFCASSVGLVRYEQYFGPGTRLTVT.

This clone appeared once. The chain links TRBV13 to TRBJ2-2, with 7 bases matching TRBD2. Germline trimming cut 0 bases from V and 2 bases from J; bases unmatched to any gene: 6. Per the germline V gene, CDR1 is PRHDT and CDR2 is FYEKMQ (reference sequence). This CDR3 is built from 17 residues. The CDR3 region is CASSLGGSSGNTGELFF. In nucleotides, the CDR3 is TGTGCCAGCAGCTTAGGTGGGTCTAGCGGTAACACCGGGGAGCTGTTTTTT.

The chain carries TRBV27 and TRBJ2-3; D gene uncertain. The germline V gene has CDR1 MNHEY and CDR2 SMNVEV (reference sequence). This CDR3 has 15 amino acids. V was pared by 0 bases and J by 1 base, with 8 bases between. In DNA form, the CDR3 reads TGTGCCAGCAGTTTATCGCCAATAGGCACAGATACGCAGTATTTT. This encodes CASSLSPIGTDTQYF.

The rearrangement uses TRBV7-8 and TRBJ2-2, with a tentative D call TRBD1 (6 bases). With 5 bases removed from V and 0 bases from J, the gap between germline ends came to 10 bases. The CDR3 consists of 15 residues. Germline assignment: CDR1 SGHVS and CDR2 FQNEAQ. In DNA form, the CDR3 reads TGTGCCAGCAGCGGACAGTGGACGAACACCGGGGAGCTGTTTTTT. As protein: CASSGQWTNTGELFF.

The chain recombines TRBV4-2 with TRBJ2-5, with 13 bases lining up with TRBD2. The length of the CDR3 is 17 residues. The germline V gene has CDR1 LGHNA and CDR2 YNFKEQ. V lost 2 bases to trimming and J lost 5 bases; unmatched junction nucleotides: 8. As DNA, the CDR3 is TGTGCCAGCAGCCAAATGGCAACTAGCGGGGGGGAGGAGACCCAGTACTTC. Its translation: CASSQMATSGGEETQYF.

This clone appeared a single time. The chain is built from TRBV5-1 and TRBJ2-3; weak D call: TRBD1 (6 bases). Germline loops: CDR1 SGHRS, CDR2 YFSETQ. This CDR3 has 14 residues. Trimming took off 4 bases at V and 4 bases at J, with 13 bases between the two ends. CDR3 coding DNA: TGCGCCAGCAGCCCGGTGGGGACATCAGATACGCAGTATTTT. Its protein product is CASSPVGTSDTQYF.

This clone was seen just once. J is TRBJ1-5 and V is TRBV19; D not resolved. Looked up from germline, CDR1 is LNHDA and CDR2 is SQIVND (reference sequence). The CDR3 totals 13 residues. Between the trimmed V and J ends, which lost 6 bases and 4 bases, there was a span of 10 bases. Here the CDR3 DNA reads TGTGCCAGTAGCAGGACTGCGAATCAGCCCCAGCATTTT. Translation gives CASSRTANQPQHF.

This clone was detected only once. The genes are TRBV7-9 and TRBJ1-4; D possibly corresponds to TRBD1 (6 bases). Germline assignment: CDR1 SEHNR and CDR2 FQNEAQ (reference sequence). CDR3 length: 16 residues. V lost 1 base and J 8 bases, leaving 17 bases between the germline ends. The CDR3 DNA follows: TGTGCCAGCAGCTTAGAGGCTGGGGGCTTGGGGGAAAAACTGTTTTTT. This translates into CASSLEAGGLGEKLFF.

CDR3 sequence (DNA): TGTGCCATGGCCGACAGGGGAGTCTACGAGCAGTACTTC. Amino acids: CAMADRGVYEQYF. The chain employs TRBV10-3 and TRBJ2-7, with TRBD1 matching 8 bases. The germline V gene encodes CDR1 ENHRY and CDR2 SYGVKD. V was clipped by 9 bases and J by 3 bases; unmatched bases: 7. The CDR3 is 13 residues long.

The V call is TRBV12-5, the J call TRBJ2-1, with D possibly TRBD2 on 6 matching bases. V lost 6 bases and J 5 bases, leaving 14 bases between the germline ends. Looked up from germline, CDR1 is LGHNT and CDR2 is FRNRAP. The CDR3 contains 14 residues. CDR3 region: CASGGTSYDNEQFF. DNA for the CDR3: TGTGCTAGTGGGGGGACTTCCTACGACAATGAGCAGTTCTTC.

The chain links TRBV19 to TRBJ1-5; D is ambiguous. Germline V lookup: CDR1 LNHDA, CDR2 SQIVND (reference sequence). V shed 4 bases and J shed 5 bases, with 12 bases lying between them. The CDR3 consists of 14 residues. The CDR3 DNA reads TGTGCCAGTAGTAGGGAGAGGGTGTATCAGCCCCAGCATTTT. Amino acids: CASSRERVYQPQHF.

This CDR3 is CASSDRGRGTDTQYF. In nucleotides, the CDR3 is TGTGCCAGCAGTGACAGGGGGCGCGGCACAGATACGCAGTATTTT. The chain joins TRBV6-4 to TRBJ2-3; the match to TRBD1 covers 7 bases. The CDR3 spans 15 residues. Per germline, CDR1 MRHNA and CDR2 SNTAGT. V was pared by 2 bases and J by 1 base, with 3 bases of the junction left unmatched.